The clone carrying this T cell receptor beta chain was observed at least ten times. Its specificity is unknown. This sample stems from a study of T cells in Graves' hyperthyroidism and ophthalmopathy. What was amplified from RNA transcripts were TCR beta CDR3 regions. The TCR CDR3 first-round RT-PCR relied on the HTBI primer set. TCRdb re-called the multiplex PCR reads with MiXCR, one entry per CDR3 protein. Among fewer than 900,000 distinct CDR3 sequences listed, roughly 20% were seen once. Notes on the study in general: From stable hyperthyroidism, ophthalmopathy was separated by a 13 V-J model. The model's output predicted ophthalmopathy at a median of roughly seven months prior to onset.

V was pared by 0 bases and J by 8 bases, with 10 bases between. The CDR3 contains 14 residues. The germline gives CDR1 PRHDT, CDR2 FYEKMQ (reference sequence). V and J are TRBV13 and TRBJ2-2, with D possibly matching TRBD1 (5 bases). What was sequenced was blood. The receptor's source is a woman aged 45-65 years with Graves' hyperthyroidism that later progressed to Graves' ophthalmopathy. The CDR3 DNA reads as TGTGCCAGCAGCTTAGGCAACAGGAAAGGGGAGCTGTTTTTT. This translates into CASSLGNRKGELFF.